The text below deals with one T cell receptor beta chain. Each donor was a Caucasian adult residing in Nashville, Tennessee. Per the study methods: Filtering differed for immunoSEQ, which gave only junction sequences without quality scores. Measured with immunoSEQ multiplex PCR; TCRdb has only the in-frame clones, and not every one. That table furnishes V, J and clone size, whereas the DNA furnished D and trimming. The top ten clones hold 0.3% to 0.45% of a sample with about 2.3 million clones, just under 95% of them seen once. The sample belongs to a study of shared clonotypes between healthy human individuals. As for the study in general: Plates per donor: three CD4 naive, three CD4 memory, two CD8 naive, one CD8 memory.

This CDR3 has 14 residues. With 0 bases removed from V and 7 bases from J, the gap between germline ends came to 12 bases. CDR1 is MNHEY and CDR2 is SVGAGI in the germline V gene. The material sequenced was naive CD4+ T cells from PBMCs. Noted subset: CD45RA+ positively selected. The TCR originated in a man younger than 35 in good health. Some clones in this sample may be carry-over from other donors' samples. V and J are TRBV6-5 and TRBJ2-5, with D unresolved. The CDR3 DNA reads as TGTGCCAGCAGTTACTCGAGGCCTCCAGGGACCCAGTACTTC. Residues: CASSYSRPPGTQYF.